This T cell receptor (beta chain) was obtained from a study of neurological immune-mediated disorders. The length of the CDR3 is 18 residues. V was shortened by 3 bases and J by 5 bases, with 26 bases between the two germline ends. Germline CDR1 and CDR2: MNHNS and SASEGT. cDNA synthesis was performed by 5'RACE with 10-nucleotide random UMIs. Over 170 million TCR-beta sequences (from 15-18 subjects) were yielded by each sequencing run. Using its own MiXCR run on the 5' RACE reads, TCRdb lists one record per CDR3 protein. The sample has about 36,000 distinct CDR3 sequences; approximately 10% are singletons. The unsorted libraries were produced from 2 million PBMCs held at -80 C. Findings and limits, study-wide: HTLV-1-associated myelopathy led in TCR clonal expansion, while multiple sclerosis ranked lowest, below healthy controls.

This clonotype came up many times. Its antigen remains unidentified. This sequence originates from a woman aged 25 to 39 with HTLV-1-associated myelopathy (HAM/TSP). The J gene is TRBJ2-7, the V gene TRBV6-1; D assignment may be TRBD1 or TRBD2 (7 bases each). The sample was PBMCs. DNA for the CDR3: TGTGCCAGCAGTGACGACAAGGGGGGGACAGCCCCTTGGAACGAGCAGTACTTC. Translating it yields CASSDDKGGTAPWNEQYF.